The sequence of this T cell receptor (beta chain) was determined in a study of Tregs in tolerant kidney transplant recipients. General study results and limits: Tregs expanded with activated donor B cells seemed most donor-specific. Changing PCR primers prevented nucleotide comparison between some patients' samples. Few patients were studied, so findings need validation in larger groups.

TCRdb's copy holds only in-frame clones and misses some; the assay was immunoSEQ multiplex PCR. This listing includes 50,000 or so clones. Thawed PBMCs were FACS-sorted into unstimulated CD4+CD25+CD127- regulatory T cells, CD4+CD25- non-regulatory cells, CD4 and CD8 cells. The ends lost 6 bases at V and 2 bases at J; junction bases unmatched: 7. Per germline, CDR1 SGHKS and CDR2 YYEKEE (reference sequence). CDR3 length: 14 amino acids. Comments on this clone: Its antigen is undetermined. The read terminates 3 residues ahead of where the CDR3 ends, so the germline J gene completes it.

The TCR was taken from a human donor who received a combined kidney and bone marrow transplant. The sample consisted of CD4+ T cells from blood, taken before the transplant. The gene calls are TRBV5-5 and TRBJ1-2; 7 nucleotides align to TRBD1. The sequenced part of the CDR3 DNA is TGTGCCAGCAAGCCAATGACAGGGAACTATGGC. Its translation: CASKPMTGNYG. The full CDR3 protein is CASKPMTGNYGYTF.